This T cell receptor (beta chain) was observed in a study of cytomegalovirus exposure and HLA in healthy donors. Study results and caveats: With later analysis, a missense DCLRE1C variant became linked to TCR beta V- and J-gene trimming. The study reported that TCR beta sequences accurately predicted HLA-A and HLA-B alleles in most subjects.

With respect to this clone: As yet, its antigen is unknown.

PCR involved 60 Vbeta and 13 Jbeta primers. Produced via immunoSEQ multiplex PCR; TCRdb's table is partial and in-frame only. The sample holds 90,000 to 150,000 clones, under 90% seen once. CDR3 length equals 11 residues. V was trimmed by 2 bases and J by 8 bases, leaving 6 bases between them. Germline CDR1 and CDR2: KGHSH and LQKENI. The gene calls are TRBV18 and TRBJ1-2, with unresolved D. The sequenced sample was PBMCs. This TCR was recovered from a woman in her forties in good health and CMV-seronegative. DNA for the CDR3: TGTGCCAGCTCACCAGGGGAGGGCTACACCTTC. It yields the protein CASSPGEGYTF.